Each of the 25 T cell receptor beta chains below was sequenced from the same sample in a study of cytomegalovirus exposure and HLA in healthy donors. Primers: 60 Vbeta forward and 13 Jbeta reverse. The table came from immunoSEQ multiplex PCR; TCRdb's copy has only in-frame clones and leaves some out. The sample records about 150,000 clones, about 85% being singletons. The sequencing input was PBMCs. Receptors were obtained from a man aged 30-40 years in good health and CMV-seropositive.

Here the CDR3 reads CASSFRTSGGASEETQYF. Here the CDR3 DNA reads TGTGCCAGCAGTTTCCGGACTAGCGGGGGGGCTAGTGAAGAGACCCAGTACTTC. The rearrangement joins TRBV27 to TRBJ2-5; TRBD2 matches at 15 bases. The CDR3 runs 18 residues. The germline V gene encodes CDR1 MNHEY and CDR2 SMNVEV (reference sequence). V lost 3 bases and J lost 3; bases outside the gene matches: 8.

The chain combines TRBV30 with TRBJ1-2; D not certain. Germline CDR1 GTSNPN, CDR2 SVGIG (reference sequence). The CDR3 extends over 11 amino acids. The CDR3 bases are TGTGTTGGAGCCGACGCGGGTGGCTACACCTTC. It specifies CVGADAGGYTF.

The chain uses TRBV7-9 and TRBJ2-7; 7 bases are shared with TRBD2. Germline CDR1 and CDR2: SEHNR and FQNEAQ (reference sequence). V was clipped by 5 bases and J by 3 bases; unmatched bases: 1. CDR3 length equals 12 residues. The CDR3 region is CASSTSDYEQYF. Written as DNA, the CDR3 is TGTGCCAGCAGCACTAGCGACTACGAGCAGTACTTC.

This chain joins TRBV7-2 and TRBJ2-5, with TRBD2 identical over 13 bases. The CDR3 extends over 17 amino acids. J was trimmed by 7 bases and V by 1 base; bases with no gene match: 9. CDR1 is SGHTA and CDR2 is FQGNSA in the germline V gene. This CDR3 is CASSLGLAGGAGGTQYF. The CDR3 DNA reads TGTGCCAGCAGCTTAGGACTAGCGGGGGGTGCCGGGGGGACCCAGTACTTC.

In this sample, this clone turned up once. The chain uses TRBV29-1 and TRBJ2-5; 7 bases match TRBD2. Germline-derived CDR1 and CDR2 are SQVTM and ANQGSEA. The CDR3 has 13 amino acids. The junction had 8 bases not matched to a gene; V was cut back by 7 bases and J by 3 bases. Written as DNA, the CDR3 is TGCAGCGCCGACAGCGGGGTGGAAGAGACCCAGTACTTC. It specifies CSADSGVEETQYF. The variable domain in full, with the rest retrieved from reference TRBV29-1 and TRBJ2-5, is SAVISQKPSRDICQRGTSLTIQCQVDSQVTMMFWYRQQPGQSLTLIATANQGSEATYESGFVIDKFPISRPNLTFSTLTVSNMSPEDSSIYLCSADSGVEETQYFGPGTRLLVL.

This clone turned up a few times. The V call is TRBV14, the J call TRBJ1-1; the D is unclear. This CDR3 comprises 14 residues. Germline CDR1 and CDR2: SGHDN and FVKESK. The germline V and J ends were trimmed by 4 bases and 1 base, with 10 bases remaining between them. The CDR3 sequence: CASSPLGRNTEAFF. In DNA, the CDR3 is TGTGCCAGCAGCCCTCTTGGCCGGAACACTGAAGCTTTCTTT.

This clone was counted between two and nine times. The chain recombines TRBV6-4 with TRBJ2-6; TRBD1 aligns across 7 bases. CDR1 MRHNA and CDR2 SNTAGT come from the germline V gene. The V segment lost 4 bases and the J segment 2 bases; nucleotides outside the gene matches: 2. The CDR3 length is 15 residues. CDR3 in amino acids: CASSVTGAGANVLTF. CDR3 DNA: TGTGCCAGCAGTGTCACAGGGGCTGGGGCCAACGTCCTGACTTTC.

The V and J genes are TRBV5-6 and TRBJ2-7; D possibly corresponds to TRBD2 (5 bases). Per the germline V gene, CDR1 is SGHDT and CDR2 is YYEEEE. V lost 6 bases and J 0 bases, leaving 10 bases between the germline ends. The CDR3 has 13 amino acids. The CDR3 nucleotides read TGTGCCAGCACCGGGATTTTCTCCTACGAGCAGTACTTC. Translation: CASTGIFSYEQYF.

This clone came up a few times. The chain recombines TRBV7-3 with TRBJ2-3; 11 bases are shared with TRBD2. From germline, CDR1 is SGHTA and CDR2 FQGTGA. There are 16 residues in the CDR3. J gave up 4 bases and V 5 bases, and 8 bases lay outside the gene matches. The CDR3 reads CASSNDSGGVSDTQYF. DNA of the CDR3: TGTGCCAGCAGCAACGATAGCGGGGGGGTTTCAGATACGCAGTATTTT.

The chain joins TRBV5-6 to TRBJ2-1; TRBD1 matches 11 bases. With V trimmed by 2 bases and J by 8 bases, 3 bases remained unmatched. Per the germline V gene, CDR1 is SGHDT and CDR2 is YYEEEE. CDR3 length: 14 residues. The CDR3: CASSFGQGAYEQFF. The CDR3 region has the DNA TGTGCCAGCAGCTTCGGACAGGGGGCGTATGAGCAGTTCTTC.

The chain links TRBV28 to TRBJ2-7; 7 nucleotides match TRBD1. CDR1 and CDR2 from the germline V gene are MDHEN and SYDVKM. With V trimmed by 8 bases and J by 4 bases, 8 bases remained unmatched. This CDR3 is built from 13 residues. The CDR3 DNA sequence: TGTGCCAGCTACCGACAGGGTGGGTACGAGCAGTACTTC. Its protein product is CASYRQGGYEQYF.

V usage is TRBV25-1 and J usage is TRBJ2-2; D is uncertain. Germline CDR1 reads MGHDK; CDR2 reads SYGVNS. The CDR3 has 14 amino acids. Trimming took off 5 bases at V and 1 base at J, with 8 bases between the two ends. The CDR3 DNA sequence: TGTGCCAGCAGTACCTGGCTGAACACCGGGGAGCTGTTTTTT. This sequence encodes CASSTWLNTGELFF.

This chain connects TRBV29-1 to TRBJ1-1, with D perhaps TRBD1 (6 bases). The CDR3 covers 15 residues. V lost 4 bases and J lost 3, with 18 bases in between. Germline V gives CDR1 SQVTM, CDR2 ANQGSEA. The CDR3 here is CSVGADSATYTEAFF. CDR3 DNA sequence: TGCAGCGTTGGGGCGGACAGTGCTACCTACACTGAAGCTTTCTTT.

The chain carries TRBV4-3 and TRBJ2-7; 7 nucleotides agree with TRBD2. From germline, CDR1 is LGHNA and CDR2 YSLEER. The CDR3 extends over 15 amino acids. V was pared by 1 base and J by 4 bases, with 7 bases of the junction left unmatched. The CDR3 DNA reads TGCGCCAGCAGCCAAGGATCCCAGGGACTATACGAGCAGTACTTC. Protein product: CASSQGSQGLYEQYF.

The chain couples TRBV6-5 to TRBJ2-7; D remains ambiguous. V was pared by 2 bases and J by 5 bases, with 10 bases between. The CDR3 length is 13 residues. The V gene's germline CDR1 is MNHEY and CDR2 SVGAGI. The CDR3 coding sequence is TGTGCCAGCAGTTACAGGAGAGGCCACGAGCAGTACTTC. It yields the protein CASSYRRGHEQYF.

The count of this clone is one. The chain recombines TRBV10-3 with TRBJ2-3; no reliable D call. This CDR3 region has 14 residues. V lost 7 bases, J lost 1 base, and 12 bases lay in between. Germline-derived CDR1 and CDR2 are ENHRY and SYGVKD. CDR3 nucleotide sequence: TGTGCCATCACGCAAGTCGAGGGCACAGATACGCAGTATTTT. This gives the protein CAITQVEGTDTQYF.

The chain is built from TRBV9 and TRBJ2-7; 8 bases agree with TRBD2. Trimming removed 4 bases from V and 1 base from J; junction bases left unmatched: 7. CDR1 and CDR2 (germline): SGDLS, YYNGEE. CDR3 length: 15 residues. DNA of the CDR3: TGTGCCAGCAGCCCTCGAGCGGGAGTGTCCTACGAGCAGTACTTC. Its protein is CASSPRAGVSYEQYF.

The rearrangement joins TRBV13 to TRBJ2-7, with a weak D call TRBD1 (6 bases). The germline gives CDR1 PRHDT, CDR2 FYEKMQ (reference sequence). V gave up 5 bases and J gave up 1 base, with 18 bases separating them. The CDR3 runs 16 residues. The CDR3 is CASSPRGQARSYEQYF. The DNA for the CDR3 is TGTGCCAGCAGCCCCCGGGGACAAGCTAGATCCTACGAGCAGTACTTC.

The V and J genes are TRBV4-2 and TRBJ2-6, with a tentative D call TRBD2 (5 bases). Trimming shortened V by 0 bases and J by 0 bases, and 6 bases separated the two germline ends. Germline CDR1 and CDR2: LGHNA and YNFKEQ. This CDR3 comprises 16 residues. The CDR3 region is CASSQDTSSGANVLTF. DNA for the CDR3: TGTGCCAGCAGCCAAGATACTAGCTCTGGGGCCAACGTCCTGACTTTC.

This clone has just one count. This chain uses TRBV4-2 with TRBJ2-3; 7 nucleotides agree with TRBD2. The junction had 7 bases not matched to a gene; V was cut back by 4 bases and J by 6 bases. Germline loops: CDR1 LGHNA, CDR2 YNFKEQ. The CDR3 consists of 14 residues. The CDR3 DNA sequence: TGTGCCAGCAGCCCCCGGGAGGTCGGGGATACGCAGTATTTT. Encoded protein: CASSPREVGDTQYF.

DNA for the CDR3: TGCGCCAGCAGCTTGGAACCCCGACTAGCGGGGGTAGAGACCCAGTACTTC. As protein: CASSLEPRLAGVETQYF. The chain recombines TRBV5-1 with TRBJ2-5, with 12 nucleotides matching TRBD2. This CDR3 has 17 amino acids. V dropped 0 bases and J dropped 4; count of bases not matched to a gene: 7. CDR1 SGHRS and CDR2 YFSETQ come from the germline V gene.

The chain recombines TRBV10-3 with TRBJ2-1; TRBD2 agrees at 12 bases. V gave up 3 bases and J gave up 3 bases; unmatched junction bases: 9. This CDR3 comprises 18 residues. Germline V gene lookup returns CDR1 ENHRY and CDR2 SYGVKD. CDR3 DNA sequence: TGTGCCATCAGTGAAGGGGCTAGCGGGAGGGCAAACTACAATGAGCAGTTCTTC. This gives the protein CAISEGASGRANYNEQFF.

There are a few counts of this clone. The genes are TRBV7-9 and TRBJ1-1; 8 nucleotides align to TRBD1. Trimming cost V 7 bases and J 11 bases; bases outside gene matches: 9. The CDR3 extends over 12 amino acids. Germline CDR1 reads SEHNR; CDR2 reads FQNEAQ (reference sequence). The CDR3, as DNA: TGTGCCAGCACCAACTACCAGGGGGCCGCTTTCTTT. It specifies CASTNYQGAAFF. The complete variable domain, with remaining parts taken from reference TRBV7-9 and TRBJ1-1, reads DTGVSQNPRHKITKRGQNVTFRCDPISEHNRLYWYRQTLGQGPEFLTYFQNEAQLEKSRLLSDRFSAERPKGSFSTLEIQRTEQGDSAMYLCASTNYQGAAFFGQGTRLTVV.

The CDR3 loop is CASSLGPDPLNEQFF. The CDR3 coding sequence is TGTGCCAGCAGTTTAGGGCCCGATCCCCTAAATGAGCAGTTCTTC. The chain combines TRBV27 with TRBJ2-1; D is uncertain. Trimming cost V 2 bases and J 7 bases, with 15 bases left between them. The CDR3 covers 15 residues. CDR1 and CDR2 from the germline V gene are MNHEY and SMNVEV (reference sequence).

This chain joins TRBV6-1 and TRBJ2-1; 8 nucleotides align to TRBD1. The V segment lost 1 base and the J segment 9 bases; nucleotides outside the gene matches: 8. Germline V CDR1 and CDR2: MNHNS, SASEGT. The CDR3 loop spans 15 amino acids. This CDR3 is CASSEVQGAFGEQFF. The CDR3 DNA reads TGTGCCAGCAGTGAAGTCCAGGGGGCGTTCGGTGAGCAGTTCTTC.